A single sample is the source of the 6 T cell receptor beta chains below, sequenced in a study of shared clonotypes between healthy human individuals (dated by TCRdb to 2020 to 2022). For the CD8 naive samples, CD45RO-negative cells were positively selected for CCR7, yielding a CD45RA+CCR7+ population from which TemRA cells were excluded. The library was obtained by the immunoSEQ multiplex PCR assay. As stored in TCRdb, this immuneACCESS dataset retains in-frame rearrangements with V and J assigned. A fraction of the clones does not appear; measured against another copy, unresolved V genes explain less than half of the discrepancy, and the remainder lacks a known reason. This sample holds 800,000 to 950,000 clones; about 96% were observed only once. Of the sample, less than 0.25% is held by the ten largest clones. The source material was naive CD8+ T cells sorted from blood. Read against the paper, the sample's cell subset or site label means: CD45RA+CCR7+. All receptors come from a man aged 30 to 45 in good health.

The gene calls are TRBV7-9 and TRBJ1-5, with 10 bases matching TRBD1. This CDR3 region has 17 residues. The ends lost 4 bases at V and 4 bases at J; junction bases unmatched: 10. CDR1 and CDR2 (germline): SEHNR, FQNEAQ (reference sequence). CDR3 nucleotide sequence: TGTGCCAGCAGCTCCTATTCCGGGACAGGGGCAAATCAGCCCCAGCATTTT. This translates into CASSSYSGTGANQPQHF.

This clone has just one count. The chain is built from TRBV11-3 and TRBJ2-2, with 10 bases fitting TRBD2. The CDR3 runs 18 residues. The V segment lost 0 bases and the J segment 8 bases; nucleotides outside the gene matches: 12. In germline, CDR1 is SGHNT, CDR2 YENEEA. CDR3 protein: CASSLDQTSGMTEGELFF. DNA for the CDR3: TGTGCCAGCAGCTTAGATCAAACTAGCGGGATGACAGAAGGGGAGCTGTTTTTT.

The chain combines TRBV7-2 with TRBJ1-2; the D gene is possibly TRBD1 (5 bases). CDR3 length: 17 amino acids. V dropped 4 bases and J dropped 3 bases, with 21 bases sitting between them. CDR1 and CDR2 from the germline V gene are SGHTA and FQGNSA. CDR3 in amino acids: CASSSSLSGQGYYGYTF. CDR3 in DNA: TGTGCCAGCAGCTCAAGCCTCTCGGGGCAGGGATACTATGGCTACACCTTC.

The CDR3 spells CASSLGADTQYF. The CDR3 region has the DNA TGTGCCAGCAGCTTAGGCGCAGATACGCAGTATTTT. The rearrangement uses TRBV7-2 and TRBJ2-3, with no clear D. The CDR3 loop spans 12 amino acids. Germline V gene sequence: CDR1 SGHTA, CDR2 FQGNSA. The V gene lost 1 base and the J gene lost 4 bases, with 3 bases spanning the gap.

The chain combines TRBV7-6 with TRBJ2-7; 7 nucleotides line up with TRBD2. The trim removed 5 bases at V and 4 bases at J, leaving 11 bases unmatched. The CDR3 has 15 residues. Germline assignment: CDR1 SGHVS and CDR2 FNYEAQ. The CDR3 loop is CASSPWEGVGYEQYF. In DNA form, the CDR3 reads TGTGCCAGCAGCCCTTGGGAGGGTGTAGGGTACGAGCAGTACTTC.

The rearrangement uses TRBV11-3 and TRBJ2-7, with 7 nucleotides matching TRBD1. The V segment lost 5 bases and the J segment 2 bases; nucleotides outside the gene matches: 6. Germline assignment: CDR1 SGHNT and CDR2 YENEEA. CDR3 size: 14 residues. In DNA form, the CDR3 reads TGTGCCAGCAGCCCGACAGGGCCCCCCTACGAGCAGTACTTC. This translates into CASSPTGPPYEQYF.